Listed below are T cell receptor beta chains from one sample, sequenced in a study of blood T cell repertoires in COVID-19. The assay was immunoSEQ multiplex PCR, and TCRdb's table has in-frame clones only and misses some. The top ten clones hold 2.1% of a sample with approximately 200,000 clones, about nine tenths of them seen once. Sequenced input: peripheral blood. These receptors were collected from a man in his 70s with active or convalescent COVID-19. The CDR3 runs from the conserved cysteine through the conserved F or W. Fields, in order: J gene, clone size, V gene, D gene, CDR3 protein, CDR3 DNA. D genes are given only for firm matches. Only some rows state a clone size, as once, few, many or a class for expanded clones.

TRBJ1-4	.	TRBV30	.	CACPAGGKLFF	TGTGCCTGCCCTGCGGGTGGAAAACTGTTTTTT
TRBJ2-7	.	TRBV5-1	.	CASSEQTGSLEQYF	TGCGCCAGCAGCGAACAAACTGGGAGCTTGGAGCAGTACTTC
TRBJ1-5	.	TRBV30	TRBD1	CAWTHRGQGNQPQHF	TGTGCCTGGACCCACAGGGGGCAAGGCAATCAGCCCCAGCATTTT
TRBJ1-6	once	TRBV6-5	.	CASSYQNNSPLHF	TGTGCCAGCAGTTACCAGAATAATTCACCCCTCCACTTT
TRBJ2-7	.	TRBV11-2	.	CASSSRGGVRVISYEQYF	TGTGCCAGCAGCAGCAGAGGGGGGGTCCGGGTCATTAGCTACGAGCAGTACTTC
TRBJ2-7	.	TRBV5-4	TRBD2	CASSPIGTSGAYEQYF	TGTGCCAGCAGCCCGATAGGGACTAGCGGGGCCTACGAGCAGTACTTC
TRBJ1-2	.	TRBV6-5	TRBD1	CASSYVGQGYGYTF	TGTGCCAGCAGTTATGTCGGACAGGGGTATGGCTACACCTTC
TRBJ2-5	.	TRBV29-1	.	CSVVGWRGQETQYF	TGCAGCGTTGTGGGTTGGCGGGGCCAAGAGACCCAGTACTTC
TRBJ2-7	.	TRBV28	.	CASSPNSRRGASSYEQYF	TGTGCCAGCAGCCCGAACTCCCGCAGGGGGGCGAGCTCCTACGAGCAGTACTTC
TRBJ1-2	.	TRBV19	TRBD1	CASEQGPYGYTF	TGTGCCAGTGAACAGGGGCCCTATGGCTACACCTTC
TRBJ1-2	.	TRBV11-2	TRBD1	CASSLYRQGANYGYTF	TGTGCCAGCAGCTTATATCGACAGGGAGCTAACTATGGCTACACCTTC
TRBJ1-4	.	TRBV18	TRBD1	CASSPGQGQEKLFF	TGTGCCAGCTCACCGGGACAGGGACAGGAAAAACTGTTTTTT
TRBJ1-5	.	TRBV6-1	TRBD1	CASRFDRDNQPQHF	TGTGCCAGCAGATTCGACAGGGACAATCAGCCCCAGCATTTT
TRBJ2-7	.	TRBV7-9	TRBD1	CASSLVGTAYEQYF	TGTGCCAGCAGCTTAGTAGGGACAGCCTACGAGCAGTACTTC
TRBJ2-6	.	TRBV4-1	.	CASSHKWRGQESGANVLTF	TGCGCCAGCAGCCACAAGTGGAGGGGTCAGGAATCTGGGGCCAACGTCCTGACTTTC
TRBJ2-2	.	TRBV9	.	CASSVVGGPTGELFF	TGTGCCAGCAGCGTAGTCGGGGGGCCCACCGGGGAGCTGTTTTTT
TRBJ1-5	once	TRBV19	.	CASSILGARSNQPQHF	TGTGCCAGTAGTATATTGGGGGCGCGGAGCAATCAGCCCCAGCATTTT
TRBJ2-5	.	TRBV6-5	TRBD2	CASSYSSSGGETQYF	TGTGCCAGCAGTTACTCGTCCAGCGGGGGGGAGACCCAGTACTTC
TRBJ1-4	few	TRBV7-2	.	CASSPRLGREKLFF	TGTGCCAGCAGCCCCCGTCTGGGGCGTGAAAAACTGTTTTTT
TRBJ2-2	.	TRBV5-1	.	CASSLGQNTGELFF	TGCGCCAGCAGCTTGGGACAGAACACCGGGGAGCTGTTTTTT
TRBJ1-1	.	TRBV2	TRBD1	CASSDGTGVAEAFF	TGTGCCAGCAGTGATGGGACAGGGGTCGCTGAAGCTTTCTTT
TRBJ1-3	few	TRBV14	TRBD1	CASSPRRTGLFHTIYF	TGTGCCAGCAGCCCTCGACGGACAGGGTTATTCCACACCATATATTTT
TRBJ2-7	.	TRBV6-1	TRBD1	CASSEAAGRGLMEYF	TGTGCCAGCAGTGAAGCGGCCGGCAGGGGGCTGATGGAGTACTTC
TRBJ1-2	once	TRBV2	.	CASTMLGGYTF	TGTGCCAGCACCATGCTAGGTGGCTACACCTTC
TRBJ2-7	.	TRBV28	TRBD1	CASTSDRVHEQYF	TGTGCCAGCACCTCGGACAGGGTCCACGAGCAGTACTTC
TRBJ1-5	.	TRBV24-1	.	CATSEGHKGNQPQHF	TGTGCCACCAGTGAGGGACATAAAGGAAATCAGCCCCAGCATTTT
TRBJ2-3	few	TRBV7-2	.	CASSLGALASDTQYF	TGTGCCAGCAGCTTAGGAGCGCTAGCTTCAGATACGCAGTATTTT
TRBJ1-2	.	TRBV5-1	.	CASSLNGGNYGYTF	TGCGCCAGCAGCTTGAATGGGGGGAACTATGGCTACACCTTC
TRBJ1-5	.	TRBV5-6	TRBD1	CASSLKGARNQPQHF	TGTGCCAGCAGCTTGAAGGGGGCACGCAATCAGCCCCAGCATTTT
TRBJ2-7	.	TRBV6-1	.	CASSEAWRGPNEQYF	TGTGCCAGCAGTGAAGCATGGAGGGGGCCAAACGAGCAGTACTTC
TRBJ2-1	.	TRBV3-1/TRBV3-2	TRBD2	CASSQDSSTSGNEQFF	TGTGCCAGCAGCCAAGATTCTTCGACTAGCGGCAATGAGCAGTTCTTC
TRBJ1-2	.	TRBV24-1	TRBD1	CATSGTGGSENYGYTF	TGTGCCACCAGTGGGACAGGGGGCTCGGAGAACTATGGCTACACCTTC
TRBJ2-5	.	TRBV19	.	CASSISSGGSETQYF	TGTGCCAGTAGTATATCGAGCGGCGGCTCTGAGACCCAGTACTTC
TRBJ2-1	.	TRBV24-1	.	CATNDDPGPASEQFF	TGTGCCACCAACGACGATCCAGGTCCCGCCAGTGAGCAGTTCTTC
TRBJ2-7	.	TRBV7-9	TRBD2	CASNNQQRPGLAPTYEQYF	TGTGCCAGCAACAACCAGCAACGACCGGGACTAGCGCCGACCTACGAGCAGTACTTC
TRBJ2-1	once	TRBV6-1	TRBD1	CASSVQTGGRVGEQFF	TGTGCCAGCAGTGTTCAGACAGGGGGGAGGGTCGGGGAGCAGTTCTTC
TRBJ1-2	.	TRBV28	.	CASTSPKGQTYGYTF	TGTGCCAGCACATCGCCGAAAGGACAGACCTATGGCTACACCTTC
TRBJ2-7	.	TRBV25-1	.	CASSDPRRTHYEQYF	TGTGCCAGCAGTGACCCCCGAAGGACACACTACGAGCAGTACTTC
TRBJ1-1	.	TRBV21-1	.	CASSRRRTGNTEAFF	TGTGCCAGCAGCAGACGTAGGACAGGCAACACTGAAGCTTTCTTT
TRBJ1-2	.	TRBV7-9	.	CASSSAQGLPGYTF	TGTGCCAGCAGCTCCGCCCAGGGTCTCCCTGGCTACACCTTC
TRBJ2-3	.	TRBV30	.	CACSRADTQYF	TGTGCCTGCTCACGGGCAGATACGCAGTATTTT
TRBJ1-2	.	TRBV28	.	CASSQNHDGYTF	TGTGCCAGCAGTCAGAATCACGATGGCTACACCTTC
TRBJ2-7	.	TRBV19	.	CASRGASYEQYF	TGTGCCAGTAGGGGAGCATCCTACGAGCAGTACTTC
TRBJ2-7	.	TRBV15	.	CATSKAGVSSYEQYF	TGTGCCACCAGCAAGGCCGGGGTTAGCTCCTACGAGCAGTACTTC
TRBJ1-6	.	TRBV3-1/TRBV3-2	TRBD1	CASSLWTGGDNSPLHF	TGTGCCAGCAGCCTTTGGACAGGGGGGGATAATTCACCCCTCCACTTT
TRBJ2-3	.	TRBV7-2	TRBD2	CASSFAGGNGDTQYF	TGTGCCAGCAGCTTTGCGGGAGGCAATGGGGATACGCAGTATTTT
TRBJ2-7	.	TRBV5-1	TRBD2	CASSFGTSGGTAYEQYF	TGCGCCAGCAGCTTCGGGACTAGCGGGGGGACTGCCTACGAGCAGTACTTC
TRBJ1-1	.	TRBV5-4	.	CASSLPQQMNTEAFF	TGTGCCAGCAGCTTACCCCAACAGATGAACACTGAAGCTTTCTTT
TRBJ1-2	.	TRBV2	.	CASSGGGPNYGYTF	TGTGCCAGCAGTGGGGGAGGACCCAACTATGGCTACACCTTC